A single sample gave rise to the 19 T cell receptor beta chains below, sequenced in a study of blood T cell repertoires in COVID-19. Some clones are missing from TCRdb's copy, which holds only in-frame ones; the method was immunoSEQ multiplex PCR. Of under 300,000 clones listed, roughly nine tenths were seen once; the top ten hold 3.6%. Material for sequencing was peripheral blood. The receptor set was obtained from a man aged 18 to 29 with active or convalescent COVID-19.

The V and J genes are TRBV5-1 and TRBJ2-1; TRBD2 might be the D (7 bases). Trimming removed 6 bases from V and 14 bases from J, with 30 bases in between. The germline gives CDR1 SGHRS, CDR2 YFSETQ. CDR3 length equals 16 residues. The CDR3 DNA is TGCGCCAGCACCCGATTAGAGAATAATATAGGGGGGGAGAAGTTCTTC. It encodes CASTRLENNIGGEKFF.

V gene TRBV2 combines with J gene TRBJ1-1, with 9 nucleotides matching TRBD1. The V and J ends lost 6 bases and 5 bases, in that order; junction bases with no gene match: 10. Germline V gene data show CDR1 as SNHLY and CDR2 as FYNNEI. There are 15 residues in the CDR3. For the CDR3, the DNA is TGTGCCAGCAGGGTTACAGGGGGCAGAGGGACTGAAGCTTTCTTT. Translated, it gives CASRVTGGRGTEAFF.

The chain uses TRBV2 and TRBJ2-7; D unclear. The length of the CDR3 is 14 residues. V was trimmed by 5 bases and J by 3 bases, leaving 14 bases between them. CDR1 is SNHLY and CDR2 is FYNNEI in the germline V gene. The CDR3 here is CASSPTLVGYEQYF. CDR3 in DNA: TGTGCCAGCAGTCCGACTCTGGTGGGCTACGAGCAGTACTTC.

The chain has TRBV6-5 and TRBJ2-7; D is possibly TRBD1 (5 bases). Germline V gene data show CDR1 as MNHEY and CDR2 as SVGAGI. This CDR3 region has 13 residues. V was pared by 7 bases and J by 0 bases, with 10 bases between. The CDR3 DNA reads TGTGCCAGCACGGACACACGCTCCTACGAGCAGTACTTC. Translating gives CASTDTRSYEQYF.

The chain links TRBV25-1 to TRBJ2-1; D may be TRBD2 (5 bases). The CDR3 has 18 amino acids. V dropped 3 bases and J dropped 4 bases, with 22 bases sitting between them. The germline V gene has CDR1 MGHDK and CDR2 SYGVNS. The CDR3 DNA reads as TGTGCCAGCAGTGACATCCCGGACTCCGGTATATCATACAATGAGCAGTTCTTC. Protein sequence: CASSDIPDSGISYNEQFF.

This chain connects TRBV3-1 (or the pseudogene TRBV3-2) to TRBJ1-1; unclear D gene. CDR3 size: 14 residues. Germline V lookup: CDR1 LGHDT, CDR2 YNNKEL (reference sequence). The V end was cut by 3 bases, the J end by 1 base, with 9 bases between. For the CDR3, the DNA is TGTGCCAGCAGCCAGACAAACTCGAACACTGAAGCTTTCTTT. Its translation is CASSQTNSNTEAFF.

The rearrangement joins TRBV2 to TRBJ1-4; D is ambiguous. V was pared by 7 bases and J by 8 bases, with 17 bases between. This CDR3 contains 14 residues. Germline CDR1 SNHLY, CDR2 FYNNEI. In DNA form, the CDR3 reads TGTGCCAGCATTTGGGGAGATGTAGGAGAAAAACTGTTTTTT. Translation gives CASIWGDVGEKLFF. Filled out from reference TRBV2 and TRBJ1-4, the complete variable domain reads EPEVTQTPSHQVTQMGQEVILRCVPISNHLYFYWYRQILGQKVEFLVSFYNNEISEKSEIFDDQFSVERPDGSNFTLKIRSTKLEDSAMYFCASIWGDVGEKLFFGSGTQLSVL.

This chain connects TRBV18 to TRBJ2-1; 10 bases are shared with TRBD1. Germline V gene lookup returns CDR1 KGHSH and CDR2 LQKENI. The length of the CDR3 is 18 residues. V was clipped by 6 bases and J by 3 bases; unmatched bases: 14. The CDR3 nucleotides read TGTGCCAGCTCGGAGGACAGGGGGAGATCGATGAACTACAATGAGCAGTTCTTC. Protein sequence: CASSEDRGRSMNYNEQFF.

The chain couples TRBV12-3 or TRBV12-4 to TRBJ1-1, with D possibly matching TRBD1 (5 bases). The CDR3 runs 13 residues. Trimming left V 1 base short and J 7 bases short, with 10 bases between. CDR3 nucleotides: TGTGCCAGCAGTTTAGTTGGGAGGGGTGAAGCTTTCTTT. Encoded protein: CASSLVGRGEAFF.

The chain joins TRBV7-9 to TRBJ2-7; weak D call: TRBD1 (6 bases). CDR1 is SEHNR and CDR2 is FQNEAQ in the germline V gene (reference sequence). The CDR3 sequence is 13 residues long. V was clipped by 5 bases and J by 3 bases, with 11 bases between them. CDR3 protein: CASSPVDSYEQYF. In nucleotides, the CDR3 is TGTGCCAGCAGCCCAGTGGACAGCTACGAGCAGTACTTC.

The rearrangement joins TRBV21-1 to TRBJ2-7; the table names TRBD2, a call not compared with the DNA. TRBV21-1 is a pseudogene. The CDR3 covers 16 residues. Here the CDR3 reads CASSNPAGVPRYEQYF. In nucleotides, the CDR3 is TGTGCCAGCAGCAACCCGGCGGGGGTGCCACGGTACGAGCAGTACTTC.

V is TRBV5-6 and J is TRBJ2-5; TRBD1 is a possible D gene (6 bases). Germline values: CDR1 SGHDT, CDR2 YYEEEE. There are 13 residues in the CDR3. Trimming cost V 4 bases and J 7 bases, with 14 bases left between them. CDR3 region: CASSPDSKVTQYF. CDR3 coding DNA: TGTGCCAGCAGCCCGGACAGTAAAGTGACCCAGTACTTC.

The genes are TRBV7-8 and TRBJ2-1; TRBD2 is a possible D gene (6 bases). Trimming removed 7 bases at V and 7 bases at J, with 29 bases between. In germline, CDR1 is SGHVS, CDR2 FQNEAQ. The CDR3 covers 18 residues. The CDR3 sequence is CASIPLTTRRADGNEQFF. For the CDR3, the DNA is TGTGCCAGCATCCCTCTCACCACGAGGAGGGCTGATGGGAATGAGCAGTTCTTC.

The chain has TRBV7-3 and TRBJ2-2, with 8 bases fitting TRBD1. CDR1 and CDR2 (germline): SGHTA, FQGTGA. Trimming cost V 3 bases and J 3 bases; bases outside gene matches: 6. The CDR3 runs to 16 residues. CDR3 sequence: CASSFPGGVDTGELFF. DNA of the CDR3: TGTGCCAGCAGCTTCCCAGGGGGCGTTGACACCGGGGAGCTGTTTTTT.

The rearrangement links TRBV6-6 to TRBJ2-7; TRBD1 agrees at 8 bases. The CDR3 is made up of 15 amino acids. J gave up 2 bases and V 4 bases, and 7 bases lay outside the gene matches. In germline, CDR1 is MNHNY, CDR2 SVGAGI (reference sequence). The CDR3 DNA reads TGTGCCAGCAGTTTCCGACAGGGGAAGACCTACGAGCAGTACTTC. Translating gives CASSFRQGKTYEQYF.

The chain uses TRBV9 and TRBJ1-1, with D possibly TRBD1 on 6 matching bases. The germline V and J ends were trimmed by 2 bases and 1 base, with 12 bases remaining between them. The CDR3 covers 15 residues. Germline lookup yields CDR1 SGDLS and CDR2 YYNGEE. The CDR3 reads CASSVTGSRNTEAFF. CDR3 in DNA: TGTGCCAGCAGCGTCACAGGGTCCAGGAACACTGAAGCTTTCTTT.

This chain joins TRBV2 and TRBJ2-3; maybe TRBD1 (6 bases). V dropped 4 bases and J dropped 5 bases, with 10 bases sitting between them. Germline lookup yields CDR1 SNHLY and CDR2 FYNNEI. The CDR3 consists of 13 residues. CDR3 protein: CASSAGAGDTQYF. The CDR3 nucleotides are TGTGCCAGCAGTGCAGGGGCAGGAGATACGCAGTATTTT.

This clone was found once. The rearrangement uses TRBV6-5 and TRBJ2-1, with a possible D match to TRBD1 (5 bases). CDR3 length equals 14 residues. Germline assignment: CDR1 MNHEY and CDR2 SVGAGI. Trimming pared 8 bases from V and 0 bases from J, leaving 11 bases between. The CDR3 bases are TGTGCCAGCCGAGACAGTAGCTCCTACAATGAGCAGTTCTTC. This translates into CASRDSSSYNEQFF.

CDR3 in amino acids: CASSHAAAPGMQFF. In DNA form, the CDR3 reads TGCGCCAGCAGCCACGCGGCCGCTCCGGGGATGCAGTTCTTC. J is TRBJ2-1 and V is TRBV4-3, with TRBD2 as a possible D gene (5 bases). V was trimmed by 3 bases and J by 12 bases, leaving 18 bases between them. Germline lookup yields CDR1 LGHNA and CDR2 YSLEER. The CDR3 is made up of 14 amino acids.